Listed below are T cell receptor beta chains from one sample, sequenced in a study of regulatory T cells in long-lasting Graves disease. TCRdb called the multiplex PCR reads again in MiXCR, with one record for every CDR3 protein. This table has hundreds of thousands of distinct CDR3 sequences, around 16% appearing once. These data were also filed under a second study, of T cells in Graves' hyperthyroidism and ophthalmopathy.

The source material was peripheral blood mononuclear cells (PBMCs), sampled at new diagnosis, from a patient treated with antithyroid drugs. Receptors were obtained from a woman aged 35-65 years with Graves disease. Each CDR3 is given with its conserved first and last residue. The D gene is left open where the match is weak. Some rows have no size entry. The others give once, few or many, or a class for an expanded clone.

cdr3_length | j_call | d_call | clone_size | v_call | cdr3_aa | cdr3_nt
14 | TRBJ2-7 | - | few | TRBV9 | CASSVEGLSNEQYF | TGTGCCAGCAGCGTCGAGGGCTTGTCGAACGAGCAGTACTTC
13 | TRBJ1-2 | TRBD1 | - | TRBV28 | CASSFSRGNGYTF | TGTGCCAGCAGTTTTAGCAGGGGGAATGGCTACACCTTC
14 | TRBJ1-5 | - | - | TRBV5-8 | CASSLFEGQQPQHF | TGTGCCAGCAGCTTGTTTGAGGGCCAACAGCCCCAGCATTTT
13 | TRBJ2-1 | - | many | TRBV7-3 | CASSLTSAHEQFF | TGTGCCAGCAGCTTAACTAGTGCCCATGAGCAGTTCTTC
16 | TRBJ2-7 | - | - | TRBV14 | CASSQGYRKETEEQYF | TGTGCCAGCAGCCAAGGGTACAGAAAGGAGACTGAGGAGCAGTACTTC
12 | TRBJ1-4 | - | many | TRBV11-3 | CASSLKGEKLFF | TGTGCCAGCAGCTTGAAGGGGGAAAAACTGTTTTTT
13 | TRBJ2-7 | - | many | TRBV30 | CAWSVSDVYEQYF | TGTGCCTGGAGTGTATCGGACGTTTACGAGCAGTACTTC
13 | TRBJ2-3 | - | many | TRBV5-6 | CASSFAGVDTQYF | TGTGCCAGCAGCTTCGCCGGGGTAGATACGCAGTATTTT
19 | TRBJ1-1 | - | - | TRBV5-1 | CASSSPGEGAPPMNTEAFF | TGCGCCAGCAGCAGCCCAGGTGAAGGGGCTCCCCCGATGAACACTGAAGCTTTCTTT
15 | TRBJ2-5 | - | many | TRBV9 | CASSVGPATQETQYF | TGTGCCAGCAGCGTAGGGCCGGCCACCCAAGAGACCCAGTACTTC
13 | TRBJ1-1 | - | many | TRBV12-3/TRBV12-4 | CASSSGAGTEAFF | TGTGCCAGCAGTAGTGGGGCGGGCACTGAAGCTTTCTTT
15 | TRBJ2-3 | - | many | TRBV5-1 | CASSLVEPPRDTQYF | TGCGCCAGCAGCTTGGTGGAGCCCCCACGGGATACGCAGTATTTT
13 | TRBJ1-1 | - | - | TRBV27 | CASSDTLQGGAFF | TGTGCCAGCAGCGACACCCTCCAGGGCGGAGCTTTCTTT
16 | TRBJ1-1 | - | many | TRBV5-1 | CASSPKVSFLNTEAFF | TGCGCCAGCAGCCCGAAGGTTTCATTTTTGAACACTGAAGCTTTCTTT
16 | TRBJ2-5 | - | many | TRBV11-2 | CASSSPGRWSGETQYF | TGTGCCAGCAGCTCCCCGGGCCGCTGGTCAGGGGAGACCCAGTACTTC
13 | TRBJ1-5 | - | few | TRBV10-3 | CAISGVGNQPQHF | TGTGCCATCAGTGGGGTCGGCAATCAGCCCCAGCATTTT
16 | TRBJ2-5 | TRBD2 | many | TRBV7-9 | CASSLGGTSGQETQYF | TGTGCCAGCAGCTTAGGGGGGACTAGCGGACAAGAGACCCAGTACTTC
12 | TRBJ2-1 | TRBD2 | - | TRBV12-5 | CASGGTYNEQFF | TGTGCTAGCGGGGGGACCTACAATGAGCAGTTCTTC
14 | TRBJ1-5 | TRBD1 | few | TRBV7-2 | CASSFRDRGEEQHF | TGTGCCAGCAGCTTCCGGGACAGGGGGGAGGAGCAGCATTTT
15 | TRBJ2-3 | - | many | TRBV6-5 | CASSYRGLSTDTQYF | TGTGCCAGCAGTTACAGGGGACTGAGCACAGATACGCAGTATTTT
13 | TRBJ2-1 | TRBD2 | many | TRBV30 | CAWAKIAGNEQFF | TGTGCCTGGGCCAAAATAGCGGGCAATGAGCAGTTCTTC
16 | TRBJ1-6 | - | few | TRBV18 | CASSPGTAVNNSPLHF | TGTGCCAGCTCACCGGGTACAGCGGTCAATAATTCACCCCTCCACTTT
16 | TRBJ1-4 | - | many | TRBV5-1 | CASSLELGGTNEKLFF | TGCGCCAGCAGCTTGGAGTTAGGGGGAACTAATGAAAAACTGTTTTTT
14 | TRBJ2-7 | - | many | TRBV11-2 | CASSSGSPPGEQYF | TGTGCCAGCAGCTCGGGATCCCCTCCGGGCGAGCAGTACTTC
14 | TRBJ2-1 | TRBD1 | - | TRBV19 | CASSIPTGINEQFF | TGTGCCAGTAGTATCCCGACAGGGATCAATGAGCAGTTCTTC
18 | TRBJ1-1 | TRBD1 | - | TRBV6-1 | CASTFLWTGGTLDTEAFF | TGTGCCAGCACCTTCCTCTGGACAGGGGGCACATTGGACACTGAAGCTTTCTTT
14 | TRBJ1-3 | - | - | TRBV12-3/TRBV12-4 | CASSPTASGNTIYF | TGTGCCAGCAGTCCTACAGCGTCGGGAAACACCATATATTTT
15 | TRBJ1-3 | - | - | TRBV15 | CATSREEDSGNTIYF | TGTGCCACCAGCAGAGAAGAAGACTCTGGAAACACCATATATTTT
15 | TRBJ1-2 | - | many | TRBV3-1 | CASSQDLGGSAGYTF | TGTGCCAGCAGCCAAGATCTTGGGGGCAGTGCTGGCTACACCTTC
13 | TRBJ1-2 | - | many | TRBV18 | CASSPTTDYGYTF | TGTGCCAGCTCACCCACGACAGACTATGGCTACACCTTC
13 | TRBJ2-2 | - | - | TRBV29-1 | CSTWTRNTGELFF | TGCAGCACCTGGACAAGGAACACCGGGGAGCTGTTTTTT
18 | TRBJ1-5 | - | - | TRBV14 | CASSQDKGGLNSNQPQHF | TGTGCCAGCAGCCAAGATAAAGGGGGACTGAATAGCAATCAGCCCCAGCATTTT
15 | TRBJ2-7 | - | few | TRBV19 | CASSMVAGVPYEQYF | TGTGCCAGTAGTATGGTTGCAGGGGTTCCCTACGAGCAGTACTTC
15 | TRBJ2-2 | - | many | TRBV5-6 | CASSLVSSYGRELFF | TGTGCCAGCAGCTTGGTCTCATCTTACGGCCGGGAGCTGTTTTTT
13 | TRBJ1-1 | TRBD1 | - | TRBV30 | CAWKTGGGTEAFF | TGTGCCTGGAAAACAGGGGGAGGCACTGAAGCTTTCTTT
13 | TRBJ2-3 | - | many | TRBV11-2 | CASSWDLPDTQYF | TGTGCCAGCAGCTGGGACTTACCAGATACGCAGTATTTT